This passage covers 18 T cell receptor beta chains from one sample sequenced in a study of cytomegalovirus exposure and HLA in healthy donors (dated by TCRdb to 2016 to 2017). Libraries were made using the immunoSEQ multiplex PCR assay. The multiplex PCR relied on a mix of 60 forward primers for TCR Vbeta segments and 13 reverse primers for TCR Jbeta segments. In TCRdb, the immuneACCESS table is reduced to in-frame sequences with V and J assigned. These tables do not hold every clone; where another copy was compared, an unresolved V gene accounts for under half, and the others remain unexplained. This sample gives about 140,000 clones in total; 60% to 80% of them show up just once. Approximately 15% of the sample lies in the top ten. Sequenced sample: PBMCs. All receptors come from a middle-aged woman in good health and CMV-seronegative.

The chain joins TRBV6-6 to TRBJ2-7, with D perhaps matching TRBD1 (6 bases). Germline assignment: CDR1 MNHNY and CDR2 SVGAGI (reference sequence). V lost 7 bases to trimming and J lost 3 bases, with 16 bases between them. This CDR3 is 14 amino acids long. For the CDR3, the DNA is TGTGCCAGCACCTTAGGACAGAACAACTACGAGCAGTACTTC. This gives the protein CASTLGQNNYEQYF.

Of note for this clone: Compared with germline, one end of the junction differs, possibly owing to a read error. The chain joins TRBV5-6 to TRBJ2-4; 7 bases match TRBD1. Germline V lookup: CDR1 SGHDT, CDR2 YYEEEE. CDR3 length: 15 amino acids. The CDR3 loop reads CASSLGTVRTNSQYF. CDR3 DNA: TGTGCCAGCAGCCTTGGGACAGTCCGGACAAACAGTCAGTACTTC.

The chain recombines TRBV28 with TRBJ2-2, with D maybe TRBD1 (5 bases). V lost 5 bases and J lost 0, with 7 bases in between. The CDR3 totals 14 residues. The germline gives CDR1 MDHEN, CDR2 SYDVKM. CDR3 nucleotides: TGTGCCAGCAGTACAGGACCGAACACCGGGGAGCTGTTTTTT. It encodes CASSTGPNTGELFF.

This sequence joins TRBV11-2 and TRBJ2-7, with D possibly being TRBD1 (5 bases). Trimming stripped 2 bases from V and 4 bases from J, with 15 bases between. CDR3 length: 15 amino acids. CDR1 is SGHAT and CDR2 is FQNNGV in the germline V gene. Here the CDR3 reads CASSLLIQGPYEQYF. In DNA, the CDR3 is TGTGCCAGCAGCTTATTGATCCAGGGTCCTTACGAGCAGTACTTC.

This clone was picked up one time. The chain has TRBV6-5 and TRBJ1-3; TRBD1 might be the D (5 bases). The CDR3 covers 15 residues. The ends were cut back, 0 bases at V and 2 bases at J, with 8 bases in the middle. Germline V lookup: CDR1 MNHEY, CDR2 SVGAGI. DNA for the CDR3: TGTGCCAGCAGTTACTCCGGGGGGGCTGGAAACACCATATATTTT. Translated, it gives CASSYSGGAGNTIYF.

The chain links TRBV11-2 to TRBJ2-7; D is undetermined. This CDR3 is built from 17 residues. Per germline, CDR1 SGHAT and CDR2 FQNNGV. V lost 0 bases and J lost 4, with 19 bases in between. The DNA of the CDR3 is TGTGCCAGCAGCTTAGATTTGGAAGGCCGAGGTACTTACGAGCAGTACTTC. Its protein product is CASSLDLEGRGTYEQYF.

The rearrangement uses TRBV5-1 and TRBJ2-3; tentative D call: TRBD1 (6 bases). V lost 4 bases to trimming and J lost 0 bases, with 12 bases between them. Germline CDR1 reads SGHRS; CDR2 reads YFSETQ. The CDR3 is 15 amino acids. The CDR3 DNA reads as TGCGCCAGCAGCCCGCACAGGGTTAGCACAGATACGCAGTATTTT. It yields the protein CASSPHRVSTDTQYF. The variable domain in full, with the rest retrieved from reference TRBV5-1 and TRBJ2-3, is KAGVTQTPRYLIKTRGQQVTLSCSPISGHRSVSWYQQTPGQGLQFLFEYFSETQRNKGNFPGRFSGRQFSNSRSEMNVSTLELGDSALYLCASSPHRVSTDTQYFGPGTRLTVL.

The chain recombines TRBV28 with TRBJ1-4; D might be TRBD1 (5 bases). CDR1 is MDHEN, CDR2 SYDVKM, per germline. V was shortened by 6 bases and J by 5 bases, with 13 bases between the two germline ends. CDR3 length: 14 residues. The CDR3 DNA is TGTGCCAGCAGATTACCTGGGGGGAATGAAAAACTGTTTTTT. It is translated as CASRLPGGNEKLFF.

This sequence joins TRBV2 and TRBJ2-5; TRBD2 agrees at 7 bases. In germline, CDR1 is SNHLY, CDR2 FYNNEI. The junction had 8 bases not matched to a gene; V was cut back by 5 bases and J by 2 bases. This CDR3 region has 15 residues. The CDR3 is CASSLENGGQETQYF. In nucleotides, the CDR3 is TGTGCCAGCAGTCTGGAGAACGGGGGGCAAGAGACCCAGTACTTC.

The CDR3 is CASSPPGYEQYF. In DNA form, the CDR3 reads TGTGCCAGTAGTCCCCCGGGCTACGAGCAGTACTTC. The chain links TRBV19 to TRBJ2-7, with no clear D. V lost 5 bases, J lost 3 bases, and 8 bases lay in between. The CDR3 is 12 amino acids. Germline V gene lookup returns CDR1 LNHDA and CDR2 SQIVND (reference sequence). Variable domain in full (rest from reference TRBV19 and TRBJ2-7): DGGITQSPKYLFRKEGQNVTLSCEQNLNHDAMYWYRQDPGQGLRLIYYSQIVNDFQKGDIAEGYSVSREKKESFPLTVTSAQKNPTAFYLCASSPPGYEQYFGPGTRLTVT.

This sequence joins TRBV28 and TRBJ2-1; TRBD2 agrees at 9 bases. This CDR3 is 15 amino acids long. Germline values: CDR1 MDHEN, CDR2 SYDVKM. The trim removed 4 bases at V and 8 bases at J, leaving 9 bases unmatched. DNA of the CDR3: TGTGCCAGCAGTTACGCGGGGGGGCCGAGGGATGAGCAGTTCTTC. Translating it yields CASSYAGGPRDEQFF.

The genes are TRBV29-1 and TRBJ2-1, with D tentatively TRBD2 (6 bases). Germline loops: CDR1 SQVTM, CDR2 ANQGSEA. Trimming took off 1 base at V and 7 bases at J, with 11 bases between the two ends. This CDR3 comprises 13 residues. This CDR3 is CSVEGGVRNEQFF. As DNA, the CDR3 is TGCAGCGTTGAAGGGGGGGTTAGGAATGAGCAGTTCTTC.

The chain employs TRBV6-5 and TRBJ2-5; D possibly corresponds to TRBD2 (5 bases). V was clipped by 3 bases and J by 2 bases, with 7 bases between them. This CDR3 spans 13 amino acids. Looked up from germline, CDR1 is MNHEY and CDR2 is SVGAGI. CDR3 sequence (DNA): TGTGCCAGCAGTTATCAGCGGCAAGAGACCCAGTACTTC. Encoded protein: CASSYQRQETQYF.

This chain connects TRBV6-1 to TRBJ1-4; maybe TRBD1 (6 bases). CDR3 length: 13 amino acids. Per the germline V gene, CDR1 is MNHNS and CDR2 is SASEGT. Trimming pared 9 bases from V and 8 bases from J, leaving 16 bases between. CDR3 nucleotides: TGTGCCAGTTTAAACAGGGCTTTAGAAAAACTGTTTTTT. This codes for CASLNRALEKLFF.

This clone occurred once. This chain connects TRBV21-1 to TRBJ1-2; the D call TRBD1 from the table was never checked on the DNA. TRBV21-1 is noted as a pseudogene. CDR3 length: 16 residues. CDR3 bases: TGTGCCAGCAGCAAACTAAATGCGGACAGCATCTATGGCTACACCTTC. Protein sequence: CASSKLNADSIYGYTF.

This chain links TRBV25-1 with TRBJ2-7; D is perhaps TRBD2 (5 bases). Trimming shortened V by 7 bases and J by 3 bases, and 13 bases separated the two germline ends. This CDR3 region has 13 residues. The germline CDR1 and CDR2 sequences are MGHDK and SYGVNS. Written as DNA, the CDR3 is TGTGCCAGCAAAGGGAGTGGGGTCTACGAGCAGTACTTC. It codes for CASKGSGVYEQYF.

The chain joins TRBV27 to TRBJ2-7; no reliable D call. Per the germline V gene, CDR1 is MNHEY and CDR2 is SMNVEV (reference sequence). V was trimmed by 1 base and J by 2 bases, leaving 9 bases between them. The CDR3 spans 14 residues. In DNA, the CDR3 is TGTGCCAGCAGTTTATTGGGCAAGACCTACGAGCAGTACTTC. Its protein is CASSLLGKTYEQYF.

This chain joins TRBV2 and TRBJ1-5, with 8 bases that match TRBD1. The CDR3 extends over 13 amino acids. CDR1 SNHLY and CDR2 FYNNEI come from the germline V gene. V lost 7 bases to trimming and J lost 4 bases; unmatched junction nucleotides: 3. CDR3: CASTRTGNQPQHF. CDR3 sequence (DNA): TGTGCCAGCACTCGGACAGGGAATCAGCCCCAGCATTTT. The complete variable domain, with remaining parts taken from reference TRBV2 and TRBJ1-5, reads EPEVTQTPSHQVTQMGQEVILRCVPISNHLYFYWYRQILGQKVEFLVSFYNNEISEKSEIFDDQFSVERPDGSNFTLKIRSTKLEDSAMYFCASTRTGNQPQHFGDGTRLSIL.